Listed below are T cell receptor beta chains from one sample, sequenced in a study of CD8 T cells in ankylosing spondylitis. Using its own MiXCR run on the 5' RACE reads, TCRdb lists one record per CDR3 protein. The sample holds about 140,000 distinct CDR3 sequences, about 7% seen once. Sample: blood, either unsorted or a sorted T cell fraction (not recorded which). The source is a female donor with ankylosing spondylitis or in good health (not recorded which). Both conserved end residues are part of each CDR3. A D gene is named only where the DNA matches it firmly. Clone size is not always given. Where it is, it says once, few, many or a class for expanded clones.

clone size	D gene	J gene	V gene	CDR3 length	CDR3 DNA	CDR3 protein
many	NA	TRBJ2-1	TRBV6-1	15	TGTGCCAGCAGTGAAGATGGTAGTCCTTACAATGAGCAGTTCTTC	CASSEDGSPYNEQFF
many	NA	TRBJ2-4	TRBV7-2	13	TGTGCCAGCAGCAGTAGAGGGGCAAACATTCAGTACTTC	CASSSRGANIQYF
many	NA	TRBJ2-3	TRBV21-1	20	TGTGCCAGCAGCAAAGCGGTGTCGGCTAGCGGGGGGGAGTCGGGAGATACGCAGTATTTT	CASSKAVSASGGESGDTQYF
many	TRBD1	TRBJ2-5	TRBV20-1	14	TGCAGTGCTAACAGGGGCCAACTTAAAGAGACCCAGTACTTC	CSANRGQLKETQYF
few	TRBD1	TRBJ2-7	TRBV10-3	17	TGTGCCATCAGTGAAGGACAGACAGGGGCAGCCCTCTGGGAGCAGTACTTC	CAISEGQTGAALWEQYF
many	TRBD1	TRBJ2-5	TRBV10-3	12	TGTGCCTCGAAGAACAGGGGAGAGACCCAGTACTTC	CASKNRGETQYF
NA	NA	TRBJ1-4	TRBV5-1	16	TGCGCCAGCAGCTTGGCTCGGGGTTTGACTAATGAAAAACTGTTTTTT	CASSLARGLTNEKLFF
NA	TRBD1	TRBJ1-3	TRBV4-1	16	TGCGCCAGCAGCGAACCCGACAGGGCAACAGGAAACACCATATATTTT	CASSEPDRATGNTIYF
many	NA	TRBJ2-4	TRBV21-1	14	TGTGCCAGCAGCAAAGATATAGCCAAAAACATTCAGTACTTC	CASSKDIAKNIQYF
many	NA	TRBJ2-1	TRBV7-7	13	TGTGCTAGCAGCTTAGGAGGGCTCAATGAGCAGTTCTTC	CASSLGGLNEQFF
many	NA	TRBJ2-5	TRBV11-3	13	TGTGCCAGCAGCTTATACAGCCAAGAGACCCAGTACTTC	CASSLYSQETQYF
many	NA	TRBJ2-7	TRBV10-3	14	TGTGCCATCAGTGAGTCGACCGGGGGCTACGAGCAGTACTTC	CAISESTGGYEQYF
many	NA	TRBJ2-3	TRBV30	12	TGTGCCTGGAGTTTTTCCACAGATACGCAGTATTTT	CAWSFSTDTQYF
many	NA	TRBJ2-2	TRBV2	13	TGTGCCAGCAACCTCCGACAGATCGGGGAGCTGTTTTTT	CASNLRQIGELFF
NA	NA	TRBJ1-5	TRBV5-6	16	TGTGCCAGCAGCTTTTACTCAGGGGACTCCCCGGGGCCCCAGCATTTT	CASSFYSGDSPGPQHF
many	TRBD2	TRBJ2-7	TRBV28	15	TGTGCCAGCAGTTGGACTAGCGGGGGGGCTTACGAGCAGTACTTC	CASSWTSGGAYEQYF
NA	TRBD1	TRBJ2-3	TRBV7-8	15	TGTGCCAGCAGCTCCGGACAGGGGAGACCAGATACGCAGTATTTT	CASSSGQGRPDTQYF
many	TRBD1	TRBJ1-4	TRBV12-3/TRBV12-4	14	TGTGCCAGCAGTAGGACTCAGGGGGCTGAAAAACTGTTTTTT	CASSRTQGAEKLFF
many	NA	TRBJ2-1	TRBV7-2	15	TGTGCCAGCAGCTTGGATGACAGGTTGTACAATGAGCAGTTCTTC	CASSLDDRLYNEQFF
many	NA	TRBJ2-7	TRBV10-3	12	TGTGCCATCAGTGACCAGGGGGGCGAGCAGTACTTC	CAISDQGGEQYF
many	NA	TRBJ2-7	TRBV6-1	15	TGTGCCAGCCGCGCGGAACGACACTTCTCCTACGAGCAGTACTTC	CASRAERHFSYEQYF
NA	TRBD2	TRBJ2-3	TRBV20-1	17	TGCAGTGCTAGAGACCTGACTAGCGGGGGGCCCACAGATACGCAGTATTTT	CSARDLTSGGPTDTQYF
many	NA	TRBJ2-7	TRBV3-1	13	TGTGCCAGCAGCCCTGACAGAGGGTTCGAGCAGTACTTC	CASSPDRGFEQYF
many	TRBD1	TRBJ2-2	TRBV20-1	14	TGCAGTGCTAGGACAGGGGTTCGCACCGGGGAGCTGTTTTTT	CSARTGVRTGELFF
many	NA	TRBJ1-1	TRBV4-3	13	TGCGCCAGCAGCCAAGATTTTCGGGGTGAAGCTTTCTTT	CASSQDFRGEAFF
many	NA	TRBJ2-3	TRBV5-1	14	TGCGCCAGCAGCTACGGGGCTCAGGCAGATACGCAGTATTTT	CASSYGAQADTQYF
many	NA	TRBJ2-5	TRBV12-5	13	TGTGCTAGTGGTCCAGGGGAGGGAGAGACCCAGTACTTC	CASGPGEGETQYF
many	NA	TRBJ1-5	TRBV12-3/TRBV12-4	15	TGTGCCAGCAGTCATACGGGAGATAGCAATCAGCCCCAGCATTTT	CASSHTGDSNQPQHF
many	NA	TRBJ2-3	TRBV6-6	10	TGTGCCAGCGAGGGAGGTACGCAGTATTTT	CASEGGTQYF
many	NA	TRBJ1-4	TRBV12-3/TRBV12-4	14	TGTGCCAGCAGACCAGGGGCGGGTAGTGAAAAACTGTTTTTT	CASRPGAGSEKLFF
many	TRBD1	TRBJ2-5	TRBV12-3/TRBV12-4	15	TGTGCCAGCAGCCTGTTTCGGGGACAGCAAGAGACCCAGTACTTC	CASSLFRGQQETQYF
many	NA	TRBJ1-1	TRBV5-1	15	TGCGCCAGCACCTTCGGACAGTTCATGAACACTGAAGCTTTCTTT	CASTFGQFMNTEAFF
many	TRBD1	TRBJ1-5	TRBV24-1	14	TGTGCTACCCAGGGACAGGGGACCAATCAGCCCCAGCATTTT	CATQGQGTNQPQHF
many	TRBD1	TRBJ1-4	TRBV7-9	16	TGTGCCAGCAGCCGGATCCGACAGGGACAAAATGAAAAACTGTTTTTT	CASSRIRQGQNEKLFF
many	NA	TRBJ2-1	TRBV7-8	11	TGTGCCAGCAGCTGGGGTTATGAGCAGTTCTTC	CASSWGYEQFF
few	NA	TRBJ2-7	TRBV6-2/TRBV6-3	12	TGTGCCAGCAGTTATAACGGTTACGAGCAGTACTTC	CASSYNGYEQYF
many	TRBD1	TRBJ2-1	TRBV4-2	16	TGTGCCAGCAGCCAACTGGACAGGGGGCAGCGCAATGAGCAGTTCTTC	CASSQLDRGQRNEQFF
many	NA	TRBJ2-2	TRBV7-3	13	TGTGCCAGCAGCAACGACAGGTCTGGGGAGCTGTTTTTT	CASSNDRSGELFF
many	NA	TRBJ2-7	TRBV3-1	14	TGTGCCAGCAGCCTCAACTCCGGGACATCCGAGCAGTACTTC	CASSLNSGTSEQYF
many	NA	TRBJ2-5	TRBV24-1	15	TGTGCCACCAGTGATCCCGACAGGTACCAAGAGACCCAGTACTTC	CATSDPDRYQETQYF
many	NA	TRBJ1-6	TRBV7-2	16	TGTGCCAGCAGCCTATGGGCGGGGGGTTATAATTCACCCCTCCACTTT	CASSLWAGGYNSPLHF
few	NA	TRBJ2-3	TRBV20-1	13	TGCAGTGTTAGAGCCTGGAGCACAGATACGCAGTATTTT	CSVRAWSTDTQYF
many	NA	TRBJ2-2	TRBV20-1	17	TGCAGTGCTAGAGATCGGATGGGGGCACCCGACACCGGGGAGCTGTTTTTT	CSARDRMGAPDTGELFF
few	TRBD1	TRBJ1-2	TRBV5-5	16	TGTGCCAGCAGCCCGTCTTACCACGACAGGGCCTATGGCTACACCTTC	CASSPSYHDRAYGYTF
few	NA	TRBJ1-5	TRBV7-2	16	TGTGCCAGCAGCTTAGTCTCTTCAGGGGCGCGGGAGCCCCAGCATTTT	CASSLVSSGAREPQHF
many	NA	TRBJ2-3	TRBV10-3	16	TGTGCCATCAGTGAGTCGGGTGGACAACACACAGATACGCAGTATTTT	CAISESGGQHTDTQYF